This T cell receptor (beta chain) was observed in a study of T cells in women clearing cervical HPV infection. Details on this clone: Read sequence stops 3 residues before the CDR3 end, and the germline J gene provides the missing end.

TCRdb's copy holds only in-frame clones and misses some; the assay was immunoSEQ multiplex PCR. This sample contains approximately 35,000 clones. CDR1 SGHRS and CDR2 YFSETQ come from the germline V gene. This CDR3 contains 16 residues. The V gene end was trimmed by 4 bases and the J gene end by 2 bases; junction bases not matched to a gene: 8. Sequenced material: blood buffy coat. The sequence derives from a woman aged 18-69 years with a cervical HPV16 infection that either progressed to CIN3+ or cleared (not recorded which). The rearrangement joins TRBV5-1 to TRBJ2-1; 8 bases match TRBD1. The CDR3 region is CASSPEPGQAYNEQFF. CDR3 bases read: TGCGCCAGCAGCCCCGAACCGGGACAGGCCTACAATGAG. Based on the CDR3 plus reference TRBV5-1 and TRBJ2-1, the full variable domain is KAGVTQTPRYLIKTRGQQVTLSCSPISGHRSVSWYQQTPGQGLQFLFEYFSETQRNKGNFPGRFSGRQFSNSRSEMNVSTLELGDSALYLCASSPEPGQAYNEQFFGPGTRLTVL.